A single T cell receptor beta chain is shown here with its context. The CDR3 sequence is 15 residues long. Per the germline V gene, CDR1 is SGHRS and CDR2 is YFSETQ. With 4 bases clipped from V and 3 bases from J, the junction kept 5 bases outside the gene matches. Seattle enrolled patients during active infection and tracked them longitudinally. This entry comes from a study of blood T cell repertoires in COVID-19. At the level of the study: PBMCs, B-cell-depleted T cells, or T cells were the source of the cDNA or gDNA that made up the material.

Original data processing: The authors estimated nucleated cell counts from reference gene primer amplification. The table came from immunoSEQ multiplex PCR; TCRdb's copy has only in-frame clones and leaves some out. Clone size and the V and J calls come from that table; the DNA yielded D and trimming. The profile shows some 300,000 clones, 85% to 90% of them singletons. The TCR originated in a woman aged 50 to 65 with COVID-19, enrolled during active disease. Sequences were obtained from peripheral blood. The chain has TRBV5-1 and TRBJ2-1, with 9 bases fitting TRBD2. CDR3 amino acids: CASSGSSGIYNEQFF. CDR3 coding DNA: TGCGCCAGCAGCGGTTCTAGCGGGATCTACAATGAGCAGTTCTTC.